A single sample gave rise to the 9 T cell receptor beta chains below, sequenced in a study of patients and donors after allogeneic stem cell transplantation. TCRdb used MiXCR to reprocess the RT-PCR reads, holding one entry per CDR3 protein. This table has some 31,000 distinct CDR3 sequences, 37% appearing once. Sequenced input: blood, either unsorted or a sorted T cell fraction (not recorded which). These TCRs come from a human donor who was either an allogeneic HSCT recipient or a stem cell or donor lymphocyte infusion donor (not recorded which). It is not recorded whose cells these are; they may come from a transplant donor.

The J gene is TRBJ1-6, the V gene TRBV4-3; D uncertain. This CDR3 contains 13 residues. V was trimmed by 6 bases and J by 5 bases, leaving 8 bases between them. Germline V gene sequence: CDR1 LGHNA, CDR2 YSLEER. The CDR3 reads CASRKENNSPLHF. Written as DNA, the CDR3 is TGCGCCAGCAGAAAAGAAAATAATTCACCCCTCCACTTT.

The chain couples TRBV29-1 to TRBJ1-2, with a possible D match to TRBD1 (5 bases). CDR1 SQVTM and CDR2 ANQGSEA come from the germline V gene. CDR3 size: 12 residues. Trimming pared 4 bases from V and 6 bases from J, leaving 12 bases between. DNA of the CDR3: TGCAGCGTTGTGGGGCAGGCGGATGGCTACACCTTC. Amino acids: CSVVGQADGYTF.

The genes are TRBV5-1 and TRBJ2-2; TRBD1 matches at 8 bases. V was pared by 4 bases and J by 6 bases, with 8 bases of the junction left unmatched. The CDR3 has 15 residues. Germline loops: CDR1 SGHRS, CDR2 YFSETQ. The CDR3 DNA reads TGCGCCAGCAGCCCCCAGGGGGCTAACGCCGGGGAGCTGTTTTTT. Protein sequence: CASSPQGANAGELFF.

This clonotype turned up a few times. This rearrangement joins TRBV2 to TRBJ2-7; D perhaps matches TRBD2 (6 bases). V lost 6 bases, J lost 3 bases, and 12 bases lay in between. The germline V gene has CDR1 SNHLY and CDR2 FYNNEI. CDR3 length equals 13 residues. The CDR3 reads CASREGKVYEQYV. The CDR3 DNA is TGTGCCAGCAGGGAGGGGAAAGTCTACGAGCAGTACGTC.

The chain recombines TRBV24-1 with TRBJ2-2; 7 bases are shared with TRBD1. V gave up 3 bases and J gave up 7 bases; unmatched junction bases: 10. Germline CDR1 is KGHDR and CDR2 is SFDVKD. The CDR3 sequence is 16 residues long. CDR3 amino acids: CATSDTHGTASGELFF. For the CDR3, the DNA is TGTGCCACCAGTGATACCCACGGGACAGCCAGCGGGGAGCTGTTTTTT.

CDR3 protein: CASSPRENEQFF. CDR3 DNA: TGTGCCAGCAGCCCACGGGAGAATGAGCAGTTCTTC. The chain is built from TRBV5-4 and TRBJ2-1; D may be TRBD2 (6 bases). The germline CDR1 and CDR2 sequences are SGHNT and YYREEE (reference sequence). Trimming left V 4 bases short and J 7 bases short, with 9 bases between. CDR3 length equals 12 residues. The full variable domain, rest sourced from reference TRBV5-4 and TRBJ2-1, is ETGVTQSPTHLIKTRGQQVTLRCSSQSGHNTVSWYQQALGQGPQFIFQYYREEENGRGNFPPRFSGLQFPNYSSELNVNALELDDSALYLCASSPRENEQFFGPGTRLTVL.

The table lists this clonotype with a few counts. The rearrangement links TRBV7-7 to TRBJ2-1, with D tentatively TRBD1 (6 bases). Trimming pared 5 bases from V and 7 bases from J, leaving 15 bases between. Germline assignment: CDR1 SSHAT and CDR2 FNYEAQ (reference sequence). The CDR3 consists of 14 residues. DNA of the CDR3: TGTGCCAGCAGCCTGGGACATAAAATGAATGAGCAGTTCTTC. The encoded protein is CASSLGHKMNEQFF.

This clonotype was seen at least ten times. The rearrangement links TRBV4-3 to TRBJ1-5; D remains unclear. The CDR3 is 13 amino acids. The V gene's germline CDR1 is LGHNA and CDR2 YSLEER. V dropped 0 bases and J dropped 4 bases, with 4 bases sitting between them. The CDR3 sequence is CASSQDPNQPQHF. For the CDR3, the DNA is TGCGCCAGCAGCCAAGACCCTAATCAGCCCCAGCATTTT.

The rearrangement links TRBV20-1 to TRBJ1-3; a possible D gene is TRBD1 (5 bases). This CDR3 contains 15 residues. V was clipped by 3 bases and J by 0 bases, with 12 bases between them. Germline loops: CDR1 DFQATT, CDR2 SNEGSKA (reference sequence). The CDR3 loop is CSASPDSLSGNTIYF. DNA of the CDR3: TGCAGTGCTAGTCCCGACAGTCTCTCTGGAAACACCATATATTTT.